A selection of T cell receptor beta chains follows, all from one sample in a study of CD8 T cells in ankylosing spondylitis. TCRdb analysed the 5' RACE reads with MiXCR anew, one entry per CDR3 protein. There are hundreds of thousands of distinct CDR3 sequences in the sample; over 9.5% occur only once, and roughly 0.51% lies in the top ten. The sample taken for sequencing was blood, either unsorted or a sorted T cell fraction (not recorded which). The receptor set was obtained from a male donor with ankylosing spondylitis. Each CDR3 is given with its conserved first and last residue. A D gene is named only where the DNA matches it firmly. Size tells how often a clone was seen (once, few, many) or the class of an expanded clone, and some rows leave it out.

abundance	v_gene	j_gene	d_gene	CDR3aa	CDR3nt
.	TRBV4-2	TRBJ2-1	TRBD2	CASSQDGLAGGKSYNEQFF	TGTGCCAGCAGCCAGGACGGACTAGCGGGGGGGAAGTCCTACAATGAGCAGTTCTTC
many	TRBV9	TRBJ2-1	TRBD2	CASSGTSGHNEQFF	TGTGCCAGCAGCGGGACTAGCGGCCACAATGAGCAGTTCTTC
few	TRBV6-2/TRBV6-3	TRBJ1-2	.	CASSYSVWGGYTF	TGTGCCAGCAGTTACTCGGTCTGGGGAGGCTACACCTTC
many	TRBV4-3	TRBJ1-1	.	CASSQAGTPRRAFF	TGCGCCAGCAGCCAGGCCGGGACCCCCAGGCGGGCTTTCTTT
few	TRBV24-1	TRBJ1-1	.	CATSNGRGLNTEAFF	TGTGCCACCTCCAACGGGAGGGGCCTGAACACTGAAGCTTTCTTT
few	TRBV5-1	TRBJ2-3	TRBD2	CASSLQSSGGHTDTQYF	TGCGCCAGCAGCTTGCAATCTAGCGGGGGACACACAGATACGCAGTATTTT
many	TRBV20-1	TRBJ2-7	.	CSARNWLAAAMAEQYF	TGCAGTGCTAGAAATTGGCTGGCCGCGGCGATGGCCGAGCAGTACTTC
.	TRBV6-5	TRBJ1-4	.	CASSYERGGAEKLFF	TGTGCCAGCAGTTACGAAAGAGGAGGGGCCGAAAAACTGTTTTTT
.	TRBV12-3/TRBV12-4	TRBJ1-1	.	CASSFLQGMNTEAFF	TGTGCCAGCAGTTTCCTACAGGGCATGAACACTGAAGCTTTCTTT
many	TRBV20-1	TRBJ2-1	.	CSARDGGYNEQFF	TGCAGTGCTAGAGATGGGGGCTACAATGAGCAGTTCTTC
few	TRBV12-3/TRBV12-4	TRBJ1-1	.	CASSFGGQTEAFF	TGTGCCAGCAGCTTCGGTGGCCAGACTGAAGCTTTCTTT
few	TRBV7-2	TRBJ2-5	.	CASSLVGPRYGETQYF	TGTGCCAGCAGCTTAGTAGGGCCCAGGTATGGGGAGACCCAGTACTTC
many	TRBV5-1	TRBJ1-2	.	CASSPRTAGGYTF	TGCGCCAGCAGCCCTCGGACAGCGGGTGGCTACACCTTC
many	TRBV20-1	TRBJ1-3	.	CSARADGDTIYF	TGCAGTGCTAGAGCGGACGGAGACACCATATATTTT
few	TRBV4-3	TRBJ2-2	TRBD1	CASSHSGTAGELFF	TGCGCCAGCAGCCACTCAGGGACAGCCGGGGAGCTGTTTTTT
many	TRBV29-1	TRBJ2-3	.	CSAKALTDTQYF	TGCAGCGCCAAGGCCCTTACAGATACGCAGTATTTT
.	TRBV12-3/TRBV12-4	TRBJ2-3	.	CASSSRGAGSGGTQYF	TGTGCCAGCAGTTCCCGAGGTGCAGGGAGTGGGGGTACGCAGTATTTT
.	TRBV7-2	TRBJ2-5	TRBD1	CASSAGGWETQYF	TGTGCCAGCAGTGCAGGGGGCTGGGAGACCCAGTACTTC
few	TRBV5-1	TRBJ2-7	.	CASSLGSLRYTYEQYF	TGCGCCAGCAGCTTGGGATCACTAAGATACACCTACGAGCAGTACTTC
.	TRBV5-1	TRBJ1-5	.	CASSLGSGDGNQPQHF	TGCGCCAGCAGCTTGGGTTCAGGGGACGGCAATCAGCCCCAGCATTTT
many	TRBV6-5	TRBJ1-1	.	CASSYQILGTEAFF	TGTGCCAGCAGTTACCAGATCTTGGGGACTGAAGCTTTCTTT
few	TRBV20-1	TRBJ1-1	.	CSAVRGETEAFF	TGCAGTGCCGTCCGGGGGGAGACTGAAGCTTTCTTT
many	TRBV18	TRBJ2-7	.	CASSQTDEQYF	TGTGCCAGCTCACAGACAGACGAGCAGTACTTC
few	TRBV20-1	TRBJ2-3	.	CSARDWGATGKDTQYF	TGCAGTGCTAGAGATTGGGGAGCGACGGGCAAAGATACGCAGTATTTT
.	TRBV4-2	TRBJ1-1	.	CASSQDSAEETEAFF	TGTGCCAGCAGCCAAGATTCGGCAGAGGAAACTGAAGCTTTCTTT
few	TRBV24-1	TRBJ2-1	TRBD1	CATSDPGTGKDNEQFF	TGTGCCACCAGTGATCCCGGGACAGGGAAGGACAATGAGCAGTTCTTC
.	TRBV30	TRBJ1-2	TRBD1	CAWRAPGTAGDYGYTF	TGTGCCTGGAGGGCCCCGGGGACAGCGGGAGACTATGGCTACACCTTC
few	TRBV6-1	TRBJ1-1	.	CASTGRFTEAFF	TGTGCCAGCACAGGGCGGTTCACTGAAGCTTTCTTT
many	TRBV29-1	TRBJ1-2	.	CSAGTEDYGYTF	TGCAGCGCTGGGACGGAAGATTATGGCTACACCTTC
few	TRBV6-2/TRBV6-3	TRBJ1-5	.	CASSYDGWPSGNQPQHF	TGTGCCAGCAGTTACGATGGGTGGCCGTCGGGGAATCAGCCCCAGCATTTT
many	TRBV4-3	TRBJ2-1	.	CASSQKGSSYNEQFF	TGCGCCAGCAGCCAAAAGGGGAGCTCCTACAATGAGCAGTTCTTC
.	TRBV20-1	TRBJ2-1	.	CSARENNEQFF	TGCAGTGCTAGAGAAAACAATGAGCAGTTCTTC
many	TRBV20-1	TRBJ2-3	TRBD1	CSALQGDTQYF	TGCAGTGCTTTACAGGGGGATACGCAGTATTTT
.	TRBV6-2/TRBV6-3	TRBJ2-1	.	CASRVLADNEQFF	TGTGCCAGCAGGGTTTTAGCGGACAATGAGCAGTTCTTC
.	TRBV10-3	TRBJ2-3	TRBD1	CAISLDRAHTDTQYF	TGTGCCATCAGTCTGGACAGGGCGCACACAGATACGCAGTATTTT
.	TRBV29-1	TRBJ2-5	.	CSVEDSRRETQYF	TGCAGCGTTGAGGACAGCCGGCGAGAGACCCAGTACTTC
many	TRBV15	TRBJ2-3	.	CATSRDWGGPDTQYF	TGTGCCACCAGCAGAGATTGGGGCGGGCCAGATACGCAGTATTTT
.	TRBV27	TRBJ1-1	.	CASSPPDPMNTEAFF	TGTGCCAGCAGTCCACCCGACCCGATGAACACTGAAGCTTTCTTT
.	TRBV27	TRBJ2-3	TRBD2	CASGWGLAGLDTQYF	TGTGCCAGCGGATGGGGGCTAGCGGGATTAGATACGCAGTATTTT
.	TRBV7-2	TRBJ2-1	TRBD2	CAISLALAGETFF	TGTGCCATCAGCTTAGCCCTAGCGGGGGAAACGTTCTTC
.	TRBV10-3	TRBJ2-3	TRBD1	CAISGGTGAASTDTPYF	TGTGCCATCAGTGGGGGGACAGGAGCCGCTAGCACAGATACGCCGTATTTT
few	TRBV7-9	TRBJ1-1	.	CASSLGDPEGDTEAFF	TGTGCCAGCAGCTTGGGTGACCCCGAAGGGGACACTGAAGCTTTCTTT
many	TRBV12-3/TRBV12-4	TRBJ1-1	.	CASSLVQGEAFF	TGTGCCAGCAGTTTAGTACAGGGTGAAGCTTTCTTT
.	TRBV9	TRBJ2-1	TRBD2	CASSVGTSGIYEQFF	TGTGCCAGCAGCGTAGGGACTAGCGGGATCTATGAGCAGTTCTTC
.	TRBV13	TRBJ2-5	TRBD2	CASSPAIPGTKQETQYF	TGTGCCAGCAGCCCAGCTATCCCAGGGACTAAACAAGAGACCCAGTACTTC
.	TRBV4-1	TRBJ1-2	.	CASSQVRVWKGYTF	TGCGCCAGCAGCCAAGTAAGGGTCTGGAAAGGCTACACCTTC
.	TRBV6-5	TRBJ1-1	.	CASSYSAGRAFF	TGTGCCAGCAGTTACTCTGCCGGGAGGGCTTTCTTT
.	TRBV18	TRBJ2-3	.	CASSPSLSAGDTQYF	TGTGCCAGCTCACCGAGTCTCTCTGCGGGGGATACGCAGTATTTT
many	TRBV3-1	TRBJ1-1	.	CASSQEGGSTEAFF	TGTGCCAGCAGCCAAGAGGGGGGTAGCACTGAAGCTTTCTTT
few	TRBV5-1	TRBJ2-7	.	CASSLEGISSYEQYF	TGCGCCAGCAGCTTAGAGGGAATAAGCTCCTACGAGCAGTACTTC
many	TRBV29-1	TRBJ1-1	.	CSVFGLDEAFF	TGCAGCGTGTTCGGACTTGATGAAGCTTTCTTT
many	TRBV7-2	TRBJ2-1	.	CASSLVRLVNEQFF	TGTGCCAGCAGCTTAGTTCGCCTTGTCAATGAGCAGTTCTTC
many	TRBV7-2	TRBJ1-1	.	CASSLARLGRTEAFF	TGTGCCAGCAGCTTAGCGAGACTGGGGCGCACTGAAGCTTTCTTT
many	TRBV7-2	TRBJ2-1	.	CASSLELYSYNEQFF	TGTGCCAGCAGCTTAGAACTATACTCCTACAATGAGCAGTTCTTC
.	TRBV24-1	TRBJ2-5	TRBD2	CATSDPTSGGQETQYF	TGTGCCACCAGTGACCCGACTAGCGGGGGACAAGAGACCCAGTACTTC
few	TRBV19	TRBJ2-5	.	CASSPKTGRETQYF	TGTGCCAGTAGTCCCAAGACAGGGAGGGAGACCCAGTACTTC
.	TRBV5-1	TRBJ2-7	.	CASSSGQNSYEQYF	TGCGCCAGCAGCTCTGGACAGAACTCCTACGAGCAGTACTTC
many	TRBV12-3/TRBV12-4	TRBJ1-2	.	CASSLEVVYGYTF	TGTGCCAGCAGTTTAGAGGTGGTATATGGCTACACCTTC
.	TRBV20-1	TRBJ1-6	.	CSARATGSSYNSPLPF	TGCAGTGCTAGAGCCACAGGGAGCTCCTATAATTCACCCCTCCCCTTT